Listed here is a single TCR beta chain. The antigen remains undetermined. The record originates from a study of CD8+ T cells in alopecia areata. Background on the study: Treated patients swallowed 5 to 10 mg of oral tofacitinib twice daily. Points from the study as a whole: Alopecia totalis/universalis scalp especially showed more expanded CD8+ clones than normal scalp. Sequence data from scalp samples additionally include resident alphabeta T cells of normal skin.

After isolation, RNA underwent reverse transcription to generate cDNA as the sequencing template. The protocol was immunoSEQ multiplex PCR, while the TCRdb copy is restricted to in-frame clones and leaves out a portion. The data contain 250,000 or so clones, about 68% of them singletons. Sorting from PBMCs produced CD4+ and CD8+ T cells. V lost 4 bases to trimming and J lost 7 bases, with 16 bases between them. There are 15 residues in the CDR3. Germline V gene sequence: CDR1 SGHTA, CDR2 FQGNSA. The sequencing used CD4+ T cells sorted from blood, collected at week 0. This clonotype was sampled from a human donor with alopecia areata. The chain joins TRBV7-2 to TRBJ2-2; D unresolved. The DNA of the CDR3 is TGTGCCAGCAGCTCGCCGGGCCCCCGGATCGGGGAGCTGTTTTTT. This gives the protein CASSSPGPRIGELFF.